This T cell receptor beta chain was sequenced for a study of response to subunit inactivated influenza vaccine. TCRdb analysed the RT-PCR reads with MiXCR anew, one entry per CDR3 protein. Of about 540,000 distinct CDR3 sequences listed, 20% to 25% are singletons. The germline V gene encodes CDR1 SGHAT and CDR2 FQNNGV. This CDR3 region has 20 residues. Trimming took off 2 bases at V and 5 bases at J, with 28 bases between the two ends. This same sample was also taken into another study, of T cells expressing NK-cell markers. That paper notes: Researchers built TCR beta cDNA using 5'RACE template switching with UMIs. Whether expanded NKG2C+ T cell clones were HCMV specific stayed uncertain.

The V call is TRBV11-2, the J call TRBJ2-4; D is tentatively TRBD1 or TRBD2 (5 bases each). Specimen: CD4+ T cells sorted from PBMCs, collected about 13 days after vaccination. The sequence was obtained from a man in his fifties or sixties who received an inactivated influenza vaccine. CDR3 sequence: CASSLKVGRSGRDRENIQYF. The CDR3 DNA sequence: TGTGCCAGCAGCTTAAAAGTGGGTCGATCGGGGCGAGATCGCGAAAACATTCAGTACTTC.